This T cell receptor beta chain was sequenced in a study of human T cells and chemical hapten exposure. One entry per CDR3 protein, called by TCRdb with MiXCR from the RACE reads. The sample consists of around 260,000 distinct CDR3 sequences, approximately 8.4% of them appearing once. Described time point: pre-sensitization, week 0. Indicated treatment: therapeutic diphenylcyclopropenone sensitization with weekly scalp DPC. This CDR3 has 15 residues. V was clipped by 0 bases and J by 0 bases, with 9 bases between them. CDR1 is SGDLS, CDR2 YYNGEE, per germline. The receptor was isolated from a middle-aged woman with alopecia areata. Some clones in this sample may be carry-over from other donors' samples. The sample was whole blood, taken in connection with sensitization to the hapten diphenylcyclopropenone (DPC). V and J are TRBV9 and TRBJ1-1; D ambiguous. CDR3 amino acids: CASSVGEGLNTEAFF. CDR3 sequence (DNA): TGTGCCAGCAGCGTAGGGGAGGGCCTGAACACTGAAGCTTTCTTT.